This T cell receptor (beta chain) was documented in a study of Ad26.COV2.S vaccination and SARS-CoV-2 variants. General study findings and limits: The placebo group had lower spike-specific TCR breadth than the vaccine recipients did.

Specified treatment: around 19 received Ad26.COV2.S at low or high dose, single or two shots; five or six received placebo; per-sample allocation not given. Collection of samples fell on day 63 after the first vaccine or placebo injection. Sequenced by immunoSEQ multiplex PCR; TCRdb stores in-frame clones only, minus some. Here the sample spans around 370,000 clones, roughly 84% being singletons. From germline, CDR1 is SGHAT and CDR2 FQNNGV. With 7 bases removed from V and 2 bases from J, the gap between germline ends came to 15 bases. This CDR3 is 15 amino acids long. A word on this clone: Antigen: not known.

The material was peripheral blood, obtained in a trial of Ad26.COV2.S vaccine versus placebo. The sequence was collected from a person aged 18-60 years who received the Ad26.COV2.S COVID-19 vaccine or a placebo. The chain uses TRBV11-2 and TRBJ1-3; D is uncertain. The CDR3 region is CASNNLIETGNTIYF. Here the CDR3 DNA reads TGTGCCAGCAATAACCTAATAGAAACTGGAAACACCATATATTTT.